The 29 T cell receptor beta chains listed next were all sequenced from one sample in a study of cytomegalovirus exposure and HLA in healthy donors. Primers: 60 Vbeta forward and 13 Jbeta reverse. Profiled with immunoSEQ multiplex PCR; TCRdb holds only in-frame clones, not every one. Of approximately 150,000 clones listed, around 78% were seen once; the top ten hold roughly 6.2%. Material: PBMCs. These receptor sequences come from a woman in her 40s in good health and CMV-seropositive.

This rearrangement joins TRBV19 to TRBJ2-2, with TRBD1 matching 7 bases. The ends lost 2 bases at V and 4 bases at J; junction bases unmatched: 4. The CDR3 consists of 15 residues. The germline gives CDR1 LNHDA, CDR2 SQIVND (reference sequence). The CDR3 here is CASSIRTGLTGELFF. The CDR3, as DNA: TGTGCCAGTAGTATAAGGACAGGACTCACCGGGGAGCTGTTTTTT.

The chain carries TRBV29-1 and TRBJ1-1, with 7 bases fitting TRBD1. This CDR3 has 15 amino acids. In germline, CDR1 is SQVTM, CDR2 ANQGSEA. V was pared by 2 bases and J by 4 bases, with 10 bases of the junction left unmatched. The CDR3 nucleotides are TGCAGCGTTGAAAGGTCCCCAGGGGGAGGCACTGAAGCTTTCTTT. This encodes CSVERSPGGGTEAFF.

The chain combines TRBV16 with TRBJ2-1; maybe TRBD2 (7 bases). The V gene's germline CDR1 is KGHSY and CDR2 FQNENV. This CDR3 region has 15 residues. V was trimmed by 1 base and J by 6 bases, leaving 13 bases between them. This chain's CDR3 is CASSQFKGGGNEQFF. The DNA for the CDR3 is TGTGCCAGCAGCCAATTCAAGGGAGGGGGCAATGAGCAGTTCTTC.

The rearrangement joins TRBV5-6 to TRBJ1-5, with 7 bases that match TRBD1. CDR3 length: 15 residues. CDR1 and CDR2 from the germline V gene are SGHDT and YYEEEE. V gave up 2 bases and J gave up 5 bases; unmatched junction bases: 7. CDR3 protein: CASSLRQGTHQPQHF. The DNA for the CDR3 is TGTGCCAGCAGCTTACGACAGGGAACCCATCAGCCCCAGCATTTT.

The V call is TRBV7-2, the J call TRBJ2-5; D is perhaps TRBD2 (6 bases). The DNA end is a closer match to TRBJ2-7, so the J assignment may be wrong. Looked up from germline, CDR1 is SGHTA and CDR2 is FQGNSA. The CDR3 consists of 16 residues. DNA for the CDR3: TGTGCCAGCACCCTCGGGAGTACTTGGACCTCCTACGAGCAGTACTTC. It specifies CASTLGSTWTSYEQYF.

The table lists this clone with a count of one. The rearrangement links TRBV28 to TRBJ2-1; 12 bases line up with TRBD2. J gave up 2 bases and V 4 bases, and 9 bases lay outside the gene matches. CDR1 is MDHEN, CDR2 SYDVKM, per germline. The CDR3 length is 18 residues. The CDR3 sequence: CASSSPTTSGGPYNEQFF. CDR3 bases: TGTGCCAGCAGTTCACCAACGACTAGCGGGGGTCCCTACAATGAGCAGTTCTTC.

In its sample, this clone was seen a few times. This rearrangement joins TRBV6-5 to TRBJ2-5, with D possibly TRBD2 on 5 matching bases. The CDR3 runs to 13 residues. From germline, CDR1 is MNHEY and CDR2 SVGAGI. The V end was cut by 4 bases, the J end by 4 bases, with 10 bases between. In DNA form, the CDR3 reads TGTGCCAGCAGTTGGACGCGGGCAGAGACCCAGTACTTC. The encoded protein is CASSWTRAETQYF.

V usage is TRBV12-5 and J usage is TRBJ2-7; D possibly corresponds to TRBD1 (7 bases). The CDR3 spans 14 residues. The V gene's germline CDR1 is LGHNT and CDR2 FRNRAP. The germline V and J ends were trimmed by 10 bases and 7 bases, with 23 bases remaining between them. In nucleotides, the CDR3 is TGTGCTACAGGGAGAGGGGGCGCGGGGAAAGAGCAGTACTTC. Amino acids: CATGRGGAGKEQYF.

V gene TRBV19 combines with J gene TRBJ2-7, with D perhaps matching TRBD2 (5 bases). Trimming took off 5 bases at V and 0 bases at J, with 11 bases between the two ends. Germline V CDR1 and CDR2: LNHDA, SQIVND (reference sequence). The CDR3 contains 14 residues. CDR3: CASSSLSGSYEQYF. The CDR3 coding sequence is TGTGCCAGTAGTTCACTGAGCGGCTCCTACGAGCAGTACTTC.

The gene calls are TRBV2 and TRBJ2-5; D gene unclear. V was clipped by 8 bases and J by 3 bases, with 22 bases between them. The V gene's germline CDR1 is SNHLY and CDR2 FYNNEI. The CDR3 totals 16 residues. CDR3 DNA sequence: TGTGCCAGCCATGTCCAACGGCCAGGCGACAAAGAGACCCAGTACTTC. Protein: CASHVQRPGDKETQYF.

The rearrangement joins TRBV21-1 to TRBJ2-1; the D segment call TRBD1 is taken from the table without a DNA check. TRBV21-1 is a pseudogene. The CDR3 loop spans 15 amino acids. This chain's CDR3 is CASSKARRGNNEQFF. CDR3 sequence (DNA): TGTGCCAGCAGCAAAGCTCGCAGGGGTAATAATGAGCAGTTCTTC.

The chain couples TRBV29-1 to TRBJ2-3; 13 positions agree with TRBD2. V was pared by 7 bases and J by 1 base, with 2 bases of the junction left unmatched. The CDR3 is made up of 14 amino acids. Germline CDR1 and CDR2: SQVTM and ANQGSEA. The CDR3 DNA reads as TGCAGCGCAGGACTAGCGGGAGGCACAGATACGCAGTATTTT. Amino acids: CSAGLAGGTDTQYF.

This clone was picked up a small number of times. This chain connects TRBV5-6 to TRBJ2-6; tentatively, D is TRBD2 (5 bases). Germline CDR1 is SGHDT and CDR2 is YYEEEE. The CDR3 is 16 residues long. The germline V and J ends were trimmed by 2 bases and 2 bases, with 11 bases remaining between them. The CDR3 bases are TGTGCCAGCAGCTTCGGGGTTAGAGCTGGGGCCAACGTCCTGACTTTC. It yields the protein CASSFGVRAGANVLTF.

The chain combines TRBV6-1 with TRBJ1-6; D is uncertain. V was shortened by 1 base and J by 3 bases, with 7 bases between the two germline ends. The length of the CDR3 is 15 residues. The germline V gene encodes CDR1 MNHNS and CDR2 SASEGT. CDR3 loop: CASSEVTDYNSPLHF. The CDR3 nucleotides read TGTGCCAGCAGTGAAGTAACTGACTATAATTCACCCCTCCACTTT.

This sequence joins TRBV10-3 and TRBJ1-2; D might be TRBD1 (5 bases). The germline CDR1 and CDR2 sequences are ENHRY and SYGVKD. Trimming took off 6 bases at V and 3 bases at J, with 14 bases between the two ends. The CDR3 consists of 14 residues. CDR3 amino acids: CAIRQTAQDYGYTF. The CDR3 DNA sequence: TGTGCCATCAGACAGACAGCCCAGGACTATGGCTACACCTTC.

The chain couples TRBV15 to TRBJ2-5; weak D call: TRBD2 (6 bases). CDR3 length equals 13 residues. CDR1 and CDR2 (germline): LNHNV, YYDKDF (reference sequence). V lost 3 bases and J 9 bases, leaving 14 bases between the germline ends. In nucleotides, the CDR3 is TGTGCCACCAGCAGGCCCTACGGAGGGGCCCAGTACTTC. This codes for CATSRPYGGAQYF.

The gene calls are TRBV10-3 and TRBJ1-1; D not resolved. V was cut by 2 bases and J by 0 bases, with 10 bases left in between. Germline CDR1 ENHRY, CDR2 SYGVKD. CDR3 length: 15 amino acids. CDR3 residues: CAISELESMNTEAFF. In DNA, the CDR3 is TGTGCCATCAGTGAGCTAGAGTCGATGAACACTGAAGCTTTCTTT.

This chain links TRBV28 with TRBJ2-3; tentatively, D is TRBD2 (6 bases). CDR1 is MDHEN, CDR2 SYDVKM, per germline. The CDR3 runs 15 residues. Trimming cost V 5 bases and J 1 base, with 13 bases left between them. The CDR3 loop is CASSPGGIRTDTQYF. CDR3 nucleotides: TGTGCCAGCAGTCCCGGAGGGATACGCACAGATACGCAGTATTTT.

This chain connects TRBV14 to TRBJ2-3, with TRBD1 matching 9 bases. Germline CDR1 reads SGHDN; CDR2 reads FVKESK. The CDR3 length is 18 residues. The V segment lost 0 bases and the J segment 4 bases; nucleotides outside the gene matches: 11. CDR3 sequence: CASSQDPPGTGLADTQYF. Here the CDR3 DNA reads TGTGCCAGCAGCCAAGATCCCCCAGGGACAGGGTTAGCAGATACGCAGTATTTT.

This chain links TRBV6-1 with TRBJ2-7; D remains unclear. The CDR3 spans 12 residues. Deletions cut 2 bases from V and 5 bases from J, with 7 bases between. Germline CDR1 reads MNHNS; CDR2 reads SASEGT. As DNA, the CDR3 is TGTGCCAGCAGTGAATATGGGCACGAGCAGTACTTC. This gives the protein CASSEYGHEQYF.

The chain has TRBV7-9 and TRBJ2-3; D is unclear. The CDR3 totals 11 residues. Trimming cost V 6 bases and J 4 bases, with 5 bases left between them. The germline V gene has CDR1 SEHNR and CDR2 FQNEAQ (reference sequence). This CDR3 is CASSSADTQYF. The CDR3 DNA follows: TGTGCCAGCAGTTCGGCAGATACGCAGTATTTT.

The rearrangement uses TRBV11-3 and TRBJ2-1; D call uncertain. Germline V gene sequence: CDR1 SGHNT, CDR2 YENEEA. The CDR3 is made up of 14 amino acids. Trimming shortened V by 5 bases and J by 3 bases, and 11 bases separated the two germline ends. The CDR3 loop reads CASSHPLHYNEQFF. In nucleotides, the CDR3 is TGTGCCAGCAGCCACCCCTTACACTACAATGAGCAGTTCTTC.

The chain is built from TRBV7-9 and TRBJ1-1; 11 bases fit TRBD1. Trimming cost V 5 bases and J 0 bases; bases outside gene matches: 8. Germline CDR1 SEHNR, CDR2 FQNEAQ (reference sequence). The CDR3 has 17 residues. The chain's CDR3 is CASSPGQGARLNTEAFF. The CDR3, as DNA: TGTGCCAGCAGCCCCGGACAGGGGGCGCGGTTGAACACTGAAGCTTTCTTT.

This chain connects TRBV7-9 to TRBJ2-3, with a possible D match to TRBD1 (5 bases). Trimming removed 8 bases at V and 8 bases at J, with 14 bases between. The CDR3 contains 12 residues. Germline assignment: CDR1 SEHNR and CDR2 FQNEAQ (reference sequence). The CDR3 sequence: CASQQDPPTQYF. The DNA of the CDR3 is TGTGCCAGCCAACAGGACCCACCTACGCAGTATTTT.

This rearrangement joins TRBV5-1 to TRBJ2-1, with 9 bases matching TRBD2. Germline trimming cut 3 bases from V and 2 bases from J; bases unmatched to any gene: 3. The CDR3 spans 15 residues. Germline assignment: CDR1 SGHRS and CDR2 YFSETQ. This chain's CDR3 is CASSSGLAAYNEQFF. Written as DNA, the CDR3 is TGCGCCAGCAGCTCGGGACTAGCAGCCTACAATGAGCAGTTCTTC. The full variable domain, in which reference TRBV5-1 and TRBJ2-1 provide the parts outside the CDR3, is KAGVTQTPRYLIKTRGQQVTLSCSPISGHRSVSWYQQTPGQGLQFLFEYFSETQRNKGNFPGRFSGRQFSNSRSEMNVSTLELGDSALYLCASSSGLAAYNEQFFGPGTRLTVL.

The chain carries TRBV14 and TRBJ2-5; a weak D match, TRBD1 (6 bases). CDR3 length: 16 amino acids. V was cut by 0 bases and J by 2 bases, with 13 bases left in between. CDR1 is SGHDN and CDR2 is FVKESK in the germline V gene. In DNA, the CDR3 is TGTGCCAGCAGCCAAGATAATGTCGGACAGCAAGAGACCCAGTACTTC. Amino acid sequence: CASSQDNVGQQETQYF.

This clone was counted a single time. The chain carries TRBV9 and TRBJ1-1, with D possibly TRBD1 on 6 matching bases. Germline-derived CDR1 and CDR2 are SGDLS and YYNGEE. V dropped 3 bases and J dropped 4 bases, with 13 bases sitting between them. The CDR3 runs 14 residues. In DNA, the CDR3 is TGTGCCAGCAGCGCCCACGGGGGGGCCACTGAAGCTTTCTTT. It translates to CASSAHGGATEAFF.

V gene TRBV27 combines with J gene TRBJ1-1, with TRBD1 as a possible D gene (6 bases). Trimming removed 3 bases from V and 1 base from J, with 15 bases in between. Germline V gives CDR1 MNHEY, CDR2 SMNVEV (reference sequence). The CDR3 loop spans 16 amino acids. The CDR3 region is CASSFSSGEQNTEAFF. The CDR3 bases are TGTGCCAGCAGTTTTTCGTCAGGGGAGCAGAACACTGAAGCTTTCTTT.

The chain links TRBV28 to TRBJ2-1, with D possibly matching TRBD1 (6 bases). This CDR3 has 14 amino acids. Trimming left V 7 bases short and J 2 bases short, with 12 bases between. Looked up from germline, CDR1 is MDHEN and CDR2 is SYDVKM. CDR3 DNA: TGTGCCAGCAATAGGGGGTCCCCCTACAATGAGCAGTTCTTC. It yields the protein CASNRGSPYNEQFF.